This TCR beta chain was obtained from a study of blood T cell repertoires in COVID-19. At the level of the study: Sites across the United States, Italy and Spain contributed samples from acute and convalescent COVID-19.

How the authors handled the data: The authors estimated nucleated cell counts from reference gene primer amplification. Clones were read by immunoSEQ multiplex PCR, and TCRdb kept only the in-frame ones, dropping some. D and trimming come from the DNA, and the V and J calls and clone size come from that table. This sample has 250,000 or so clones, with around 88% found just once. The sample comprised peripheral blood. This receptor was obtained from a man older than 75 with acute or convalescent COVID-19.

CDR3 sequence (DNA): TGTGCCAGCAGCTTAGTGTTCAGGGGGCAGTCAGAAGCTTTCTTT. Translation gives CASSLVFRGQSEAFF. The rearrangement uses TRBV7-2 and TRBJ1-1, with 8 bases identical to TRBD1. CDR1 SGHTA and CDR2 FQGNSA come from the germline V gene. CDR3 size: 15 residues. V trimming: 1 base; J trimming: 8 bases; junction bases outside the gene matches: 9.